This T cell receptor beta chain was identified in a study of cytomegalovirus exposure and HLA in healthy donors. This clone appeared once. The germline gives CDR1 SGDLS, CDR2 YYNGEE. The germline V and J ends were trimmed by 4 bases and 1 base, with 14 bases remaining between them. This CDR3 has 15 amino acids. TCRdb's copy holds only in-frame clones and misses some; the assay was immunoSEQ multiplex PCR. The repertoire has roughly 100,000 clones, about 95% of them found once; the top ten carry roughly 0.89%. V usage is TRBV9 and J usage is TRBJ1-1, with D possibly being TRBD1 (5 bases). Input material: PBMCs. The source is a woman aged 18-29 years in good health and CMV-seronegative. The CDR3 DNA follows: TGTGCCAGCAGCCCCCCGGCGGGGCCGAACACTGAAGCTTTCTTT. Translation gives CASSPPAGPNTEAFF.